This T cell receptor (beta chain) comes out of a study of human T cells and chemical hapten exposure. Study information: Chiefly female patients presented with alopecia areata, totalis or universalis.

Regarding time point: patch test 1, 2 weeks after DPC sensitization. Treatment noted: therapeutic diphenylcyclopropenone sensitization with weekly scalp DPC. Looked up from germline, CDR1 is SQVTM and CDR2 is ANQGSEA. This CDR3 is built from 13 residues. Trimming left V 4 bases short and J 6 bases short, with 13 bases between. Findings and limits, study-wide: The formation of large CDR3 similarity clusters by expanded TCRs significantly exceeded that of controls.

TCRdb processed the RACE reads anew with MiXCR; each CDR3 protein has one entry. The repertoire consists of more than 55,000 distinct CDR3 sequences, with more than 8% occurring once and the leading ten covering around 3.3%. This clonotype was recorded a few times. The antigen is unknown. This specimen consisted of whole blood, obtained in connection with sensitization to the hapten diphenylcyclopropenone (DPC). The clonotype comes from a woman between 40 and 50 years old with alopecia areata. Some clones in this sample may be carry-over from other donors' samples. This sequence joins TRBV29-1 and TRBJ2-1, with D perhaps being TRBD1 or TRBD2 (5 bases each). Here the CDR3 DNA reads TGCAGCGTTGTAGGGACCCTGACCAATGAGCAGTTCTTC. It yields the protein CSVVGTLTNEQFF.